Given below is one T cell receptor beta chain in context. Its specificity is unknown. Each CDR3 protein is one row after TCRdb ran MiXCR on the 5' RACE reads. The sample holds more than 300,000 distinct CDR3 sequences; approximately 14% are singletons and the top ten take 22%. These data belong to a study of T-cell memory formation after mild COVID-19. Study outcomes and limitations: Pre-infection memory harbored some responding clones, suggesting cross-reactive memory joined.

This clonotype was sampled from a man in his late teens or twenties who had mild COVID-19 (a few samples of this study predate the infection). Cell type and time point are not known. The sequencing input was PBMCs or a T cell subset sorted from them (not recorded which).

The CDR3, as DNA: TGTGCCAGCAGTTTTCGAGAACGGCCGAACACTGAAGCTTTCTTT. Translated: CASSFRERPNTEAFF. The chain links TRBV12-3 or TRBV12-4 to TRBJ1-1; D is unresolved. V lost 3 bases, J lost 1 base, and 12 bases lay in between. This CDR3 contains 15 residues.